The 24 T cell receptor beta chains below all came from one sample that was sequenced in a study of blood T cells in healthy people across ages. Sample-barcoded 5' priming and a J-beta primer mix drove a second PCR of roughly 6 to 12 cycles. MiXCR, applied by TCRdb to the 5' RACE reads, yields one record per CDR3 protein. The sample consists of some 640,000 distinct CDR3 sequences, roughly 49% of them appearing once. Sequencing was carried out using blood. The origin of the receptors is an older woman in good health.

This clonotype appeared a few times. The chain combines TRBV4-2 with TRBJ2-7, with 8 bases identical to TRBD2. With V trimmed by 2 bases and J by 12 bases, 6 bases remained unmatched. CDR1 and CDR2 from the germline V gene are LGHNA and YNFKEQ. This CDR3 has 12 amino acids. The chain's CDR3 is CASSQSGGNVYF. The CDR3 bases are TGTGCCAGCAGCCAATCGGGGGGGAATGTGTACTTC.

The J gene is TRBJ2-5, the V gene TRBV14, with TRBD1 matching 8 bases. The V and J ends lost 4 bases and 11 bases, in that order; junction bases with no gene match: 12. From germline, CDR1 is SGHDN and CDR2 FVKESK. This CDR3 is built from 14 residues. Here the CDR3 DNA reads TGTGCCAGCAGCCGAGGACAGGGAAGGCATGAGCAGTACTTC. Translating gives CASSRGQGRHEQYF.

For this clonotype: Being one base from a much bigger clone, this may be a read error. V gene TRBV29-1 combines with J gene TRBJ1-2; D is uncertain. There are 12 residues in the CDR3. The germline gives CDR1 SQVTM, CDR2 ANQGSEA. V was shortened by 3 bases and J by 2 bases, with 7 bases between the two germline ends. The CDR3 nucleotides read TGCAGCGTTGAGGCGGTGAACTATGGCTACACCTTC. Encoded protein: CSVEAVNYGYTF. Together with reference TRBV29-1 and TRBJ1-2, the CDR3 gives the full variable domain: SAVISQKPSRDICQRGTSLTIQCQVDSQVTMMFWYRQQPGQSLTLIATANQGSEATYESGFVIDKFPISRPNLTFSTLTVSNMSPEDSSIYLCSVEAVNYGYTFGSGTRLTVV.

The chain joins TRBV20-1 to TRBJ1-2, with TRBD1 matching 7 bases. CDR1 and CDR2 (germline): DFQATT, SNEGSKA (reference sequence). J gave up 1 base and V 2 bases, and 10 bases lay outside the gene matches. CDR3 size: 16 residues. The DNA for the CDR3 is TGCAGTGCTAGAAGCCCCGGGACAGCCATTAACTATGGCTACACCTTC. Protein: CSARSPGTAINYGYTF.

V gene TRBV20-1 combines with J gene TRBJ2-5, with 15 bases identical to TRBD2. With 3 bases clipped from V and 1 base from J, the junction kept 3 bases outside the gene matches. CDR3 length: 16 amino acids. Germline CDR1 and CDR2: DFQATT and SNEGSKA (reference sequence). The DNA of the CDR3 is TGCAGTGCTAGTCCGGGACTAGCGGGAGGCCAAGAGACCCAGTACTTC. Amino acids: CSASPGLAGGQETQYF.

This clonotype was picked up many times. The CDR3 protein is CSVEDSGRLTGEQYF. The CDR3, as DNA: TGCAGCGTTGAAGATAGCGGGAGGCTTACGGGGGAGCAGTACTTC. The chain has TRBV29-1 and TRBJ2-7; 10 nucleotides agree with TRBD2. V shed 0 bases, J shed 7 bases, and the junction held 9 bases outside the gene matches. The CDR3 loop spans 15 amino acids. Looked up from germline, CDR1 is SQVTM and CDR2 is ANQGSEA.

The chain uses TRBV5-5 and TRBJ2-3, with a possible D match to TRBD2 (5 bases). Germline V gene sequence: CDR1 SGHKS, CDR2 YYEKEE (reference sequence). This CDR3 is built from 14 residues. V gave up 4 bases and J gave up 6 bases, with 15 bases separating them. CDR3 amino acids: CASSGRTGSDTQYF. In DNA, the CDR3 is TGTGCCAGCAGCGGAAGGACTGGATCGGATACGCAGTATTTT.

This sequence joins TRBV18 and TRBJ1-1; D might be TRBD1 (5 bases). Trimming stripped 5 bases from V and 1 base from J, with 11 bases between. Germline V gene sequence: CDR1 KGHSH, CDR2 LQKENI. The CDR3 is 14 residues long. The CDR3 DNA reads TGTGCCAGCTCATGGGCAGGGAAGAACACTGAAGCTTTCTTT. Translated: CASSWAGKNTEAFF.

Here the CDR3 DNA reads TGTGCCACCAGCAGAGCACCCGGGACTTTATACGAGCAGTACTTC. Encoded protein: CATSRAPGTLYEQYF. The chain has TRBV15 and TRBJ2-7, with a possible D match to TRBD2 (6 bases). Germline assignment: CDR1 LNHNV and CDR2 YYDKDF (reference sequence). The CDR3 is made up of 15 amino acids. V lost 1 base, J lost 4 bases, and 14 bases lay in between.

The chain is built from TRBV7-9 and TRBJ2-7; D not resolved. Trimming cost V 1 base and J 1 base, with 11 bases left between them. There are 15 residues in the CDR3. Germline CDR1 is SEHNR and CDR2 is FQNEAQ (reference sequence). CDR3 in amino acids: CASSLGALGSYEQYF. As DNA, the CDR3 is TGTGCCAGCAGCTTAGGGGCCCTAGGGTCCTACGAGCAGTACTTC.

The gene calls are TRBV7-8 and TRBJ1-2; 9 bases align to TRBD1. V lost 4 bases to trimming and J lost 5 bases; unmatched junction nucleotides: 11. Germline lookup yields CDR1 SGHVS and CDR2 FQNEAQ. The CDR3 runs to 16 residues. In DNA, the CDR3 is TGTGCCAGCAGCTCCGGGGACAGGGTTAGACTGTATGGCTACACCTTC. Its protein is CASSSGDRVRLYGYTF. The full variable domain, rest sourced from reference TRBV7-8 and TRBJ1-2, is GAGVSQSPRYKVAKRGQDVALRCDPISGHVSLFWYQQALGQGPEFLTYFQNEAQLDKSGLPSDRFFAERPEGSVSTLKIQRTQQEDSAVYLCASSSGDRVRLYGYTFGSGTRLTVV.

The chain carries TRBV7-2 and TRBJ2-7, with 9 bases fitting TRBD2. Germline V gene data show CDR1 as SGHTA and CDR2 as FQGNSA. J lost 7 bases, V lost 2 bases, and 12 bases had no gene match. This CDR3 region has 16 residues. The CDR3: CASSLSGASGTNEQYF. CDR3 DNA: TGTGCCAGCAGCTTAAGCGGGGCTAGCGGGACCAATGAGCAGTACTTC.

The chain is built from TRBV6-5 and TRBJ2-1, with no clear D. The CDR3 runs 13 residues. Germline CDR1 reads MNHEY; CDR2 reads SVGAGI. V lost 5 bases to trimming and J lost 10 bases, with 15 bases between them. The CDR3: CASSALIGFEQFF. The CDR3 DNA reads TGTGCCAGCAGTGCGCTAATAGGCTTCGAGCAGTTCTTC.

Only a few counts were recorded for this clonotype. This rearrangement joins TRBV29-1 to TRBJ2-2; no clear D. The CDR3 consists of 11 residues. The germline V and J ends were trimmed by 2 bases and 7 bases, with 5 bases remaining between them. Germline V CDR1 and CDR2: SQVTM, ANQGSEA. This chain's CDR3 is CSVEIFGELFF. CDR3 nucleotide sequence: TGCAGCGTTGAAATTTTCGGGGAGCTGTTTTTT.

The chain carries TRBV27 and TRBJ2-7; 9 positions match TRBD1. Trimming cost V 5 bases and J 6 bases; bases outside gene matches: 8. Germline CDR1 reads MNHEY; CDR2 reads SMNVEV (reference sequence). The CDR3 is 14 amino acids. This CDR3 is CASSHRDRVGEQYF. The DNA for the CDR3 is TGTGCCAGCAGTCACCGGGACAGGGTGGGCGAGCAGTACTTC.

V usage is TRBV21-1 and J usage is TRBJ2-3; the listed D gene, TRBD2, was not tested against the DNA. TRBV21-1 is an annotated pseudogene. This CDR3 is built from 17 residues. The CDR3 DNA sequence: TGTGCCAGCAGCAAACCGTGGCTAGCGGAAAGCACAGATACGCAGTATTTT. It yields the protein CASSKPWLAESTDTQYF.

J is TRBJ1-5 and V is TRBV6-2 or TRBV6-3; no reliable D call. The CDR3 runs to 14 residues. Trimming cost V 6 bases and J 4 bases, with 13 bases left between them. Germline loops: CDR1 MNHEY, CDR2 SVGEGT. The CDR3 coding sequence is TGTGCCAGCAGCCGGACCGTCTCTAATCAGCCCCAGCATTTT. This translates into CASSRTVSNQPQHF.

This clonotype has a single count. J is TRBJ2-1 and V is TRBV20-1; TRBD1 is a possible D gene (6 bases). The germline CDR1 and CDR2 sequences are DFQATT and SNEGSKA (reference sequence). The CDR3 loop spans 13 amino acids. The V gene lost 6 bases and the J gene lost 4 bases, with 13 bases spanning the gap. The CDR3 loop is CSAAQGSYNEQFF. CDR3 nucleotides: TGCAGTGCCGCCCAGGGGTCTTACAATGAGCAGTTCTTC.

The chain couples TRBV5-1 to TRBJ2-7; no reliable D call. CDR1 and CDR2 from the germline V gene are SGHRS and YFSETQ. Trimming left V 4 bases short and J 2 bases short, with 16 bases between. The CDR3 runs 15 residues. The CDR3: CASSPDPFGPYEQYF. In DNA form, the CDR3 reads TGCGCCAGCAGCCCTGACCCGTTTGGACCCTACGAGCAGTACTTC.

The DNA of the CDR3 is TGCGCCAGCACGCGGGAGGCCGGGACCGGGGAGCTGTTTTTT. This gives the protein CASTREAGTGELFF. The chain recombines TRBV5-1 with TRBJ2-2; 8 bases fit TRBD2. V lost 6 bases and J lost 5; bases outside the gene matches: 6. CDR1 and CDR2 (germline): SGHRS, YFSETQ. This CDR3 comprises 14 residues. The variable domain in full, completed from reference TRBV5-1 and TRBJ2-2, reads KAGVTQTPRYLIKTRGQQVTLSCSPISGHRSVSWYQQTPGQGLQFLFEYFSETQRNKGNFPGRFSGRQFSNSRSEMNVSTLELGDSALYLCASTREAGTGELFFGEGSRLTVL.

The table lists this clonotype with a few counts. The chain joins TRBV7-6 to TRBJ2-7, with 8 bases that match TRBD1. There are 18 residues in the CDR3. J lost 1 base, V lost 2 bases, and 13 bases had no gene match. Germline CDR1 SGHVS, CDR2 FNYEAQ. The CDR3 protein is CASSLSRRTGKGSYEQYF. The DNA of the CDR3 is TGTGCCAGCAGCTTAAGTCGGAGGACAGGGAAAGGGTCCTACGAGCAGTACTTC.

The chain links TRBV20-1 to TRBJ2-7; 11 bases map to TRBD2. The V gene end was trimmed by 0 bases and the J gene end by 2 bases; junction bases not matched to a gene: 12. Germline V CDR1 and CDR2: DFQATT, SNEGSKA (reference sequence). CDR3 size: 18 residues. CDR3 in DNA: TGCAGTGCTAGAGATCCCACTAGCGGGGGAGAGGTCACCTACGAGCAGTACTTC. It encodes CSARDPTSGGEVTYEQYF.

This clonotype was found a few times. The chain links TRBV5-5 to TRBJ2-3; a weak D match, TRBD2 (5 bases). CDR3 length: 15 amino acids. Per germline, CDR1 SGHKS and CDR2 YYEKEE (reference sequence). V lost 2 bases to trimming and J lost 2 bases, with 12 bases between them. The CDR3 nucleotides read TGTGCCAGCAGCTTCTCCCCGGGGAACACAGATACGCAGTATTTT. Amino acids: CASSFSPGNTDTQYF. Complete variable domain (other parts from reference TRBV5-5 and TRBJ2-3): DAGVTQSPTHLIKTRGQQVTLRCSPISGHKSVSWYQQVLGQGPQFIFQYYEKEERGRGNFPDRFSARQFPNYSSELNVNALLLGDSALYLCASSFSPGNTDTQYFGPGTRLTVL.

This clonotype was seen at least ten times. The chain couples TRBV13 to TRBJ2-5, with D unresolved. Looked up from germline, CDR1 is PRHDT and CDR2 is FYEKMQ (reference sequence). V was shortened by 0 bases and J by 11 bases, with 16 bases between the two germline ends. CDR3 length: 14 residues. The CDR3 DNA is TGTGCCAGCAGCTTAGGTGGGGATTACAATGAGCAGTACTTC. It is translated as CASSLGGDYNEQYF.